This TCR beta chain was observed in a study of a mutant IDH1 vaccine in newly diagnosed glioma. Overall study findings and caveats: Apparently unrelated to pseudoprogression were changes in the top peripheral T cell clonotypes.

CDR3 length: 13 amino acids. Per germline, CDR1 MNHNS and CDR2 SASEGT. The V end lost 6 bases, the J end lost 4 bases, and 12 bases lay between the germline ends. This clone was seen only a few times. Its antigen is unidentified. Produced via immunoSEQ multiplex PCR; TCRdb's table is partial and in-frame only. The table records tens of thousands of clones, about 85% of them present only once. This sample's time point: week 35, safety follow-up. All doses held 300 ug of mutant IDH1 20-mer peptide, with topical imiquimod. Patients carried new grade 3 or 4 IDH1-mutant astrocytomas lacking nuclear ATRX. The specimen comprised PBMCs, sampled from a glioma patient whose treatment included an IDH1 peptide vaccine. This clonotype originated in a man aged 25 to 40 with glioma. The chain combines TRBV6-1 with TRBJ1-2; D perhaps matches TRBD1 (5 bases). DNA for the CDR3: TGTGCCAGCAGACAGCAGGGATCCTATGGCTACACCTTC. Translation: CASRQQGSYGYTF.